The 24 T cell receptor beta chains listed next were all sequenced from one sample in a study of patients and donors after allogeneic stem cell transplantation. TCRdb passed the RT-PCR reads through MiXCR, listing each CDR3 protein once. The sample includes some 150,000 distinct CDR3 sequences, about a third of them seen just once. Sequencing was performed on blood, either unsorted or a sorted T cell fraction (not recorded which). The receptor source for this set is a human donor who was either an allogeneic HSCT recipient or a stem cell or donor lymphocyte infusion donor (not recorded which). It is not recorded whose cells these are; they may come from a transplant donor.

V is TRBV28 and J is TRBJ2-5, with unresolved D. The CDR3 loop spans 14 amino acids. CDR1 and CDR2 (germline): MDHEN, SYDVKM. V shed 8 bases and J shed 1 base, with 14 bases lying between them. For the CDR3, the DNA is TGTGCCAGCGCACCTGGGCGCCTCCAAGAGACCCAGTACTTC. It codes for CASAPGRLQETQYF.

This chain links TRBV5-1 with TRBJ2-2; TRBD2 agrees at 7 bases. The CDR3 is 16 amino acids. Germline values: CDR1 SGHRS, CDR2 YFSETQ. V shed 4 bases, J shed 3 bases, and the junction held 9 bases outside the gene matches. The CDR3 nucleotides are TGCGCCAGCAGCCCGCCTGGCGGGGGACACACCGGGGAGCTGTTTTTT. Its protein is CASSPPGGGHTGELFF. The full variable domain, completed using reference TRBV5-1 and TRBJ2-2, is KAGVTQTPRYLIKTRGQQVTLSCSPISGHRSVSWYQQTPGQGLQFLFEYFSETQRNKGNFPGRFSGRQFSNSRSEMNVSTLELGDSALYLCASSPPGGGHTGELFFGEGSRLTVL.

The chain links TRBV12-5 to TRBJ2-3; D possibly corresponds to TRBD2 (5 bases). V was pared by 6 bases and J by 3 bases, with 7 bases between. The CDR3 is made up of 12 amino acids. Germline assignment: CDR1 LGHNT and CDR2 FRNRAP. CDR3 protein: CASGSGTDTQYF. The DNA of the CDR3 is TGTGCTAGTGGCTCGGGGACAGATACGCAGTATTTT.

This clonotype was picked up a small number of times. This rearrangement joins TRBV12-3 or TRBV12-4 to TRBJ2-1, with D unclear. Trimming pared 6 bases from V and 9 bases from J, leaving 9 bases between. The CDR3 loop spans 11 amino acids. CDR3 in amino acids: CASSSRLEQFF. Written as DNA, the CDR3 is TGTGCCAGCAGCAGTCGGCTTGAGCAGTTCTTC.

The gene calls are TRBV24-1 and TRBJ1-5, with a weak D call TRBD1 (5 bases). The germline gives CDR1 KGHDR, CDR2 SFDVKD. Trimming shortened V by 2 bases and J by 3 bases, and 7 bases separated the two germline ends. The CDR3 sequence is 14 residues long. The DNA of the CDR3 is TGTGCCACCAGTGATTCACAGGTCAATCAGCCCCAGCATTTT. This gives the protein CATSDSQVNQPQHF.

The gene calls are TRBV12-3 or TRBV12-4 and TRBJ2-1; 9 nucleotides agree with TRBD2. With 7 bases clipped from V and 8 bases from J, the junction kept 9 bases outside the gene matches. This CDR3 region has 14 residues. In nucleotides, the CDR3 is TGTGCCAGCACCTGGGGCGGGGGGGCGTATGAGCAGTTCTTC. It encodes CASTWGGGAYEQFF.

This sequence joins TRBV9 and TRBJ1-2; TRBD1 agrees at 8 bases. Germline CDR1 reads SGDLS; CDR2 reads YYNGEE. Unmatched junction bases numbered 6, after V lost 5 bases and J lost 6 bases. The CDR3 spans 13 residues. Written as DNA, the CDR3 is TGTGCCAGCAGACACACAGGGGGAGATGGCTACACCTTC. Protein: CASRHTGGDGYTF.

The chain carries TRBV24-1 and TRBJ2-1, with D possibly matching TRBD1 (6 bases). The germline gives CDR1 KGHDR, CDR2 SFDVKD. V lost 9 bases and J lost 12, with 23 bases in between. This CDR3 region has 14 residues. The CDR3 spells CATQTGQPLGGQFF. CDR3 DNA sequence: TGTGCCACCCAGACAGGACAGCCCCTTGGTGGGCAGTTCTTC.

This clonotype was seen only a few times. The chain recombines TRBV7-2 with TRBJ1-2, with D tentatively TRBD1 (6 bases). CDR1 is SGHTA and CDR2 is FQGNSA in the germline V gene. Trimming pared 0 bases from V and 6 bases from J, leaving 11 bases between. The CDR3 is 14 residues long. CDR3 amino acids: CASSLATGRNGYTF. The CDR3 DNA is TGTGCCAGCAGCTTAGCCACAGGGAGGAATGGCTACACCTTC.

V is TRBV27 and J is TRBJ1-6; tentatively, D is TRBD1 (6 bases). Trimming left V 3 bases short and J 9 bases short, with 9 bases between. This CDR3 is built from 13 residues. CDR1 is MNHEY and CDR2 is SMNVEV in the germline V gene (reference sequence). CDR3 amino acids: CASSFRGGSPLHF. The CDR3 region has the DNA TGTGCCAGCAGTTTCAGGGGTGGTTCACCCCTCCACTTT.

This clonotype was detected only a few times. This sequence joins TRBV12-3 or TRBV12-4 and TRBJ1-4, with no clear D. Trimming shortened V by 1 base and J by 5 bases, and 11 bases separated the two germline ends. The CDR3 sequence is 15 residues long. As DNA, the CDR3 is TGTGCCAGCAGTTTAGATAGGGCAGTGAATGAAAAACTGTTTTTT. This sequence encodes CASSLDRAVNEKLFF.

This CDR3 reads CASSVGQSSYEQYF. As DNA, the CDR3 is TGTGCCAGCAGCGTCGGACAGAGCTCCTACGAGCAGTACTTC. This chain links TRBV9 with TRBJ2-7; possibly TRBD1 for D (6 bases). Germline assignment: CDR1 SGDLS and CDR2 YYNGEE. V lost 2 bases, J lost 0 bases, and 9 bases lay in between. The CDR3 runs 14 residues.

This clonotype was recorded a few times. The chain joins TRBV25-1 to TRBJ1-5, with D hard to call. CDR3 length: 14 residues. V was trimmed by 3 bases and J by 9 bases, leaving 15 bases between them. Germline loops: CDR1 MGHDK, CDR2 SYGVNS. The CDR3 loop reads CASSDFGPQGPQHF. For the CDR3, the DNA is TGTGCCAGCAGTGACTTTGGGCCTCAAGGGCCCCAGCATTTT.

The chain's CDR3 is CASSLTRENGYTF. For the CDR3, the DNA is TGTGCCAGCAGTTTAACGAGGGAGAATGGCTACACCTTC. V and J are TRBV27 and TRBJ1-2, with unresolved D. With 2 bases removed from V and 6 bases from J, the gap between germline ends came to 10 bases. This CDR3 is 13 amino acids long. Germline V gene lookup returns CDR1 MNHEY and CDR2 SMNVEV (reference sequence).

V is TRBV12-3 or TRBV12-4 and J is TRBJ2-5, with D possibly matching TRBD2 (6 bases). The CDR3 length is 12 residues. Trimming shortened V by 3 bases and J by 4 bases, and 6 bases separated the two germline ends. The CDR3 sequence is CASSFGGETQYF. The CDR3 DNA follows: TGTGCCAGCAGTTTCGGGGGAGAGACCCAGTACTTC.

This clonotype appeared a few times. In DNA, the CDR3 is TGTGCCAGCAGTTTAATATCCCCGGGCTCTGGGGCCAACGTCCTGACTTTC. It specifies CASSLISPGSGANVLTF. The chain has TRBV12-3 or TRBV12-4 and TRBJ2-6; D is unresolved. The CDR3 has 17 residues. Trimming took off 2 bases at V and 0 bases at J, with 11 bases between the two ends.

This clonotype showed up just a few times. The V call is TRBV9, the J call TRBJ1-1; D may be TRBD1 (5 bases). The CDR3 has 15 residues. Germline V gene lookup returns CDR1 SGDLS and CDR2 YYNGEE. V was clipped by 4 bases and J by 1 base, with 14 bases between them. CDR3 in DNA: TGTGCCAGCAGCCCTCGGGGACCAACGAACACTGAAGCTTTCTTT. Its protein is CASSPRGPTNTEAFF.

This clonotype was recorded a few times. The chain employs TRBV5-1 and TRBJ1-3; D is unresolved. Germline V gene lookup returns CDR1 SGHRS and CDR2 YFSETQ. The CDR3 has 12 amino acids. The V and J ends lost 0 bases and 8 bases respectively, with 6 bases between them. The CDR3 is CASSLDPDTIYF. For the CDR3, the DNA is TGCGCCAGCAGCTTGGACCCGGACACCATATATTTT.

The chain combines TRBV4-3 with TRBJ1-3; tentative D call: TRBD1 (6 bases). This CDR3 comprises 15 residues. Looked up from germline, CDR1 is LGHNA and CDR2 is YSLEER. Trimming took 0 bases from V and 4 from J, leaving 10 bases between them. The CDR3 loop reads CASSQETGRGNTIYF. The CDR3 DNA follows: TGCGCCAGCAGCCAAGAGACAGGAAGAGGAAACACCATATATTTT.

This chain joins TRBV20-1 and TRBJ1-4; 8 bases are a match to TRBD1. This CDR3 spans 14 amino acids. V trimming: 3 bases; J trimming: 8 bases; junction bases outside the gene matches: 8. Germline CDR1 and CDR2: DFQATT and SNEGSKA (reference sequence). For the CDR3, the DNA is TGCAGTGCTAGCCTTGACAGGGGTATGGAAAAACTGTTTTTT. Its protein is CSASLDRGMEKLFF.

This chain connects TRBV10-3 to TRBJ2-2; D uncertain. Germline CDR1 reads ENHRY; CDR2 reads SYGVKD. V lost 2 bases to trimming and J lost 1 base, with 8 bases between them. The CDR3 is made up of 15 amino acids. CDR3 nucleotide sequence: TGTGCCATCAGTGAGAGGCTAGGGAACACCGGGGAGCTGTTTTTT. As protein: CAISERLGNTGELFF.

This clonotype has more than one count but fewer than ten. The chain employs TRBV7-9 and TRBJ2-1; TRBD1 might be the D (5 bases). The CDR3 contains 15 residues. Germline assignment: CDR1 SEHNR and CDR2 FQNEAQ (reference sequence). Trimming removed 5 bases from V and 6 bases from J, with 17 bases in between. The CDR3 loop reads CASSPEGARSNEQFF. The CDR3 DNA reads as TGTGCCAGCAGCCCGGAAGGGGCGAGGAGCAATGAGCAGTTCTTC.

The chain carries TRBV28 and TRBJ1-1; no clear D gene. The CDR3 runs 13 residues. Deletions cut 8 bases from V and 3 bases from J, with 13 bases between. Germline V lookup: CDR1 MDHEN, CDR2 SYDVKM. The CDR3 protein is CASYDWDYTEAFF. Here the CDR3 DNA reads TGTGCCAGCTATGACTGGGATTACACTGAAGCTTTCTTT.

This rearrangement joins TRBV11-3 to TRBJ2-1; D unresolved. V was clipped by 0 bases and J by 4 bases, with 10 bases between them. The CDR3 sequence is 15 residues long. Germline V gene data show CDR1 as SGHNT and CDR2 as YENEEA. The CDR3 DNA reads as TGTGCCAGCAGCTTAGACCCCCGGTTTTACAATGAGCAGTTCTTC. Encoded protein: CASSLDPRFYNEQFF.